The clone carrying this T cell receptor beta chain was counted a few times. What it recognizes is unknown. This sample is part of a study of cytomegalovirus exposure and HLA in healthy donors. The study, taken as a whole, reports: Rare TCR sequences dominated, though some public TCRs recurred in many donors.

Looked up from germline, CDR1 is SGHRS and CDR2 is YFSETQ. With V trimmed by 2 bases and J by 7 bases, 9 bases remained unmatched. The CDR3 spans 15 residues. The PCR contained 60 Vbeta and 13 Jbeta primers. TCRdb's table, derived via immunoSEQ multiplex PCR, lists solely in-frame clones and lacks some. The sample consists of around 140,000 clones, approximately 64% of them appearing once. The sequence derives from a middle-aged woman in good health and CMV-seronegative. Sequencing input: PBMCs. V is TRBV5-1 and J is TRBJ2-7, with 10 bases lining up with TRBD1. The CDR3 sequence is CASSFTGTGVREQYF. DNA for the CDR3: TGCGCCAGCAGCTTTACCGGGACAGGGGTTCGGGAGCAGTACTTC.